Given below is one T cell receptor (beta chain) in context. Its antigen is unidentified. This specimen comes from a study of T-cell memory formation after mild COVID-19. Whole-study results and caveats: Whether second-wave clones peaking at day 37 were SARS-CoV-2 specific went unconfirmed. The pre-infection memory compartment contained some responding clones, suggesting cross-reactive memory joined.

TCRdb ran MiXCR on the 5' RACE reads and lists one entry per CDR3 protein. The sample has a few hundred thousand distinct CDR3 sequences, approximately 9% seen once. The length of the CDR3 is 14 residues. Germline V gives CDR1 SQVTM, CDR2 ANQGSEA. V lost 6 bases and J lost 4; bases outside the gene matches: 10. The source of this sequence is a man aged 18 to 29 who had mild COVID-19 (a few samples of this study predate the infection). Cell type and time point are not known. V usage is TRBV29-1 and J usage is TRBJ1-1, with 8 bases aligning to TRBD1. Sequenced: PBMCs or a T cell subset sorted from them (not recorded which). Here the CDR3 DNA reads TGCAGCGTAAGCAGACAGGGGTGGAGCACTGAAGCTTTCTTT. Amino acid sequence: CSVSRQGWSTEAFF.